The entry below describes one T cell receptor (beta chain). Its specificity is not known. Germline assignment: CDR1 SNHLY and CDR2 FYNNEI. The CDR3 is 18 amino acids. Trimming removed 5 bases from V and 1 base from J, with 23 bases in between. The data originate from a study of PD-1 blockade in classical Hodgkin lymphoma. All patients relapsed after autologous stem cell transplantation, and brentuximab vedotin exposure varied. Study outcomes and limitations: The diversity seen at baseline in complete responders resembled that of newly diagnosed patients. A reduction in baseline TCR diversity was reportedly seen in newly diagnosed patients relative to healthy donors.

Assay: immunoSEQ multiplex PCR; the TCRdb copy retains only in-frame clones and omits some. This repertoire shows about 24,000 clones, roughly 79% found once; its top ten account for roughly 21%. This sequence joins TRBV2 and TRBJ2-5, with D perhaps TRBD1 (5 bases). The TCR comes from a human donor with classical Hodgkin lymphoma. Material: peripheral blood mononuclear cells (PBMCs), obtained before the second cycle of nivolumab. The CDR3 DNA is TGTGCCAGCAGTACCAACAGGTTTACTCTTATGGGCCAAGAGACCCAGTACTTC. Translated: CASSTNRFTLMGQETQYF.